The 31 T cell receptor beta chains reported below all come from one sample, sequenced in a study of blood T cell repertoires in COVID-19. Produced via immunoSEQ multiplex PCR; TCRdb's table is partial and in-frame only. The data hold 100,000 to 150,000 clones, with roughly 88% observed a single time. The sequencing input was peripheral blood. These receptors came from a human donor in a cohort sampled during active COVID-19.

The J gene is TRBJ2-7, the V gene TRBV6-5, with 9 bases lining up with TRBD1. This CDR3 is 14 amino acids long. Germline trimming cut 6 bases from V and 3 bases from J; bases unmatched to any gene: 6. In germline, CDR1 is MNHEY, CDR2 SVGAGI. The CDR3 reads CASSPGTGNYEQYF. The CDR3 DNA sequence: TGTGCCAGCAGCCCCGGGACAGGGAACTACGAGCAGTACTTC.

This clone has ten or more counts. The chain links TRBV7-6 to TRBJ2-7, with 10 bases identical to TRBD2. In germline, CDR1 is SGHVS, CDR2 FNYEAQ. J lost 6 bases, V lost 1 base, and 9 bases had no gene match. The CDR3 is 16 amino acids. The CDR3 protein is CASSLVASGSASEQYF. CDR3 nucleotides: TGTGCCAGCAGCTTAGTCGCTAGCGGGAGTGCTTCCGAGCAGTACTTC. Supplemented by reference TRBV7-6 and TRBJ2-7, the full variable domain reads GAGVSQSPRYKVTKRGQDVALRCDPISGHVSLYWYRQALGQGPEFLTYFNYEAQQDKSGLPNDRFSAERPEGSISTLTIQRTEQRDSAMYRCASSLVASGSASEQYFGPGTRLTVT.

This clone was seen only a few times. The V gene is TRBV9, the J gene TRBJ1-1; 7 bases agree with TRBD1. The germline CDR1 and CDR2 sequences are SGDLS and YYNGEE. J gave up 9 bases and V 4 bases, and 9 bases lay outside the gene matches. The CDR3 is 13 residues long. The CDR3 nucleotides are TGTGCCAGCAGCCCGGAGGGGGCAGGGCAAGCTTTCTTT. It specifies CASSPEGAGQAFF.

The rearrangement joins TRBV27 to TRBJ2-1; tentatively, D is TRBD2 (6 bases). The CDR3 spans 16 residues. Germline CDR1 reads MNHEY; CDR2 reads SMNVEV (reference sequence). Trimming took 4 bases from V and 3 from J, leaving 16 bases between them. CDR3 loop: CASSSPGLSDYNEQFF. The CDR3 region has the DNA TGTGCCAGCAGTTCACCGGGACTTTCCGACTACAATGAGCAGTTCTTC.

This clone came up once. The V and J genes are TRBV19 and TRBJ1-5; D is perhaps TRBD1 (5 bases). There are 15 residues in the CDR3. Trimming pared 3 bases from V and 1 base from J, leaving 10 bases between. The germline CDR1 and CDR2 sequences are LNHDA and SQIVND (reference sequence). CDR3 in DNA: TGTGCCAGTAGTATGATTGGGGGGAGCAATCAGCCCCAGCATTTT. This codes for CASSMIGGSNQPQHF.

This clone was counted between two and nine times. This rearrangement joins TRBV4-1 to TRBJ2-7; 11 nucleotides agree with TRBD2. This CDR3 has 18 residues. The ends lost 0 bases at V and 6 bases at J; junction bases unmatched: 13. CDR1 and CDR2 from the germline V gene are MGHRA and YSYEKL. The CDR3 region is CASSQDLLAGAGVREQYF. The DNA of the CDR3 is TGCGCCAGCAGCCAAGATTTACTAGCGGGAGCAGGGGTGCGCGAGCAGTACTTC.

The genes are TRBV9 and TRBJ2-7, with TRBD2 matching over 11 bases. CDR1 and CDR2 (germline): SGDLS, YYNGEE. CDR3 size: 17 residues. The V and J ends lost 0 bases and 1 base, in that order; junction bases with no gene match: 6. CDR3 bases: TGTGCCAGCAGCGTAGGATTAGCGGGAGGGCTTTCCTACGAGCAGTACTTC. Its translation: CASSVGLAGGLSYEQYF. The full variable domain, in which reference TRBV9 and TRBJ2-7 provide the parts outside the CDR3, is DSGVTQTPKHLITATGQRVTLRCSPRSGDLSVYWYQQSLDQGLQFLIQYYNGEERAKGNILERFSAQQFPDLHSELNLSSLELGDSALYFCASSVGLAGGLSYEQYFGPGTRLTVT.

The chain recombines TRBV28 with TRBJ1-1; maybe TRBD1 (5 bases). CDR3 length: 13 amino acids. Germline V lookup: CDR1 MDHEN, CDR2 SYDVKM. The germline V and J ends were trimmed by 6 bases and 11 bases, with 19 bases remaining between them. Written as DNA, the CDR3 is TGTGCCAGCAGCTCGTCACCACAGGTAACGGCTTTCTTT. Amino acids: CASSSSPQVTAFF.

About this clone itself: The same CDR3 arises from other DNA sequences in this sample as well. V gene TRBV30 combines with J gene TRBJ1-1, with a tentative D call TRBD1 (6 bases). CDR1 and CDR2 from the germline V gene are GTSNPN and SVGIG (reference sequence). The CDR3 loop spans 12 amino acids. Trimming cost V 0 bases and J 4 bases, with 6 bases left between them. The CDR3 region has the DNA TGTGCCTGGAGTGTAGGGGGCACTGAAGCTTTCTTT. Amino acid sequence: CAWSVGGTEAFF. Full variable domain (missing parts from reference TRBV30 and TRBJ1-1): SQTIHQWPATLVQPVGSPLSLECTVEGTSNPNLYWYRQAAGRGLQLLFYSVGIGQISSEVPQNLSASRPQDRQFILSSKKLLLSDSGFYLCAWSVGGTEAFFGQGTRLTVV.

This chain connects TRBV2 to TRBJ2-4; 7 nucleotides agree with TRBD2. Germline CDR1 and CDR2: SNHLY and FYNNEI. V was pared by 4 bases and J by 8 bases, with 11 bases of the junction left unmatched. The CDR3 spans 15 residues. CDR3 sequence: CASSAGGLGGDIQYF. In DNA, the CDR3 is TGTGCCAGCAGTGCCGGGGGGTTGGGAGGGGACATTCAGTACTTC.

This chain joins TRBV30 and TRBJ2-7; 10 nucleotides match TRBD2. V dropped 3 bases and J dropped 6; count of bases not matched to a gene: 11. Per the germline V gene, CDR1 is GTSNPN and CDR2 is SVGIG (reference sequence). This CDR3 has 15 residues. CDR3 in DNA: TGTGCCTGGAGCGGTCTAGCGGGAGCCATATTCGAGCAGTACTTC. Translated: CAWSGLAGAIFEQYF.

This clone came up once. CDR3 region: CASSYTDRLNTEAFF. CDR3 coding DNA: TGTGCCAGCAGTTATACAGACAGGTTGAACACTGAAGCTTTCTTT. This chain connects TRBV6-6 to TRBJ1-1, with D possibly TRBD1 on 6 matching bases. Germline V gene sequence: CDR1 MNHNY, CDR2 SVGAGI (reference sequence). V lost 3 bases and J lost 0, with 11 bases in between. The CDR3 totals 15 residues.

This chain connects TRBV6-5 to TRBJ2-2, with 8 bases matching TRBD1. Germline CDR1 MNHEY, CDR2 SVGAGI. CDR3 length: 16 amino acids. The V and J ends lost 4 bases and 9 bases, in that order; junction bases with no gene match: 13. The CDR3 DNA is TGTGCCAGCAGTTCCTCCGACAGGGGAGTGAGGCGGGAGCTGTTTTTT. Its protein product is CASSSSDRGVRRELFF.

This chain links TRBV19 with TRBJ2-3; 11 nucleotides match TRBD2. The CDR3 extends over 14 amino acids. From germline, CDR1 is LNHDA and CDR2 SQIVND (reference sequence). Trimming cost V 10 bases and J 4 bases; bases outside gene matches: 7. For the CDR3, the DNA is TGTGCCACCCGTAGCGGGAGGGGCCCAGATACGCAGTATTTT. Translating gives CATRSGRGPDTQYF.

The V and J genes are TRBV5-1 and TRBJ2-7, with a tentative D call TRBD2 (6 bases). V lost 0 bases and J 2 bases, leaving 12 bases between the germline ends. The CDR3 has 15 amino acids. The V gene's germline CDR1 is SGHRS and CDR2 YFSETQ. The CDR3 sequence is CASSLAGADPYEQYF. The CDR3 DNA follows: TGCGCCAGCAGCTTGGCGGGAGCCGACCCCTACGAGCAGTACTTC.

The chain is built from TRBV7-5 and TRBJ2-7; the DNA was not used to check the table's D call, TRBD1. TRBV7-5 is reported as a pseudogene. The CDR3 is 16 amino acids. The CDR3 spells CARSFPGQGIDYEQYF. Here the CDR3 DNA reads TGTGCCAGAAGCTTCCCGGGACAGGGGATCGACTACGAGCAGTACTTC.

This chain connects TRBV24-1 to TRBJ2-3; D is possibly TRBD1 (6 bases). The V end lost 1 base, the J end lost 3 bases, and 7 bases lay between the germline ends. The CDR3 runs to 14 residues. Germline lookup yields CDR1 KGHDR and CDR2 SFDVKD. Here the CDR3 reads CATSDLGTTDTQYF. DNA of the CDR3: TGTGCCACCAGTGATTTAGGGACAACAGATACGCAGTATTTT.

The chain carries TRBV5-8 and TRBJ2-2; 11 bases align to TRBD1. The germline CDR1 and CDR2 sequences are SGHTS and YDEGEE. The CDR3 consists of 17 residues. The trim removed 4 bases at V and 1 base at J, leaving 6 bases unmatched. In DNA, the CDR3 is TGTGCCAGCAGCACCCGGGACAGGGGGTGGAACACCGGGGAGCTGTTTTTT. Translated: CASSTRDRGWNTGELFF.

The V call is TRBV11-2, the J call TRBJ2-5; TRBD1 matches 9 bases. CDR1 SGHAT and CDR2 FQNNGV come from the germline V gene. The junction had 10 bases not matched to a gene; V was cut back by 4 bases and J by 4 bases. The CDR3 covers 16 residues. Here the CDR3 reads CASSSSDRGIGETQYF. The DNA of the CDR3 is TGTGCCAGCAGCTCATCCGACAGGGGGATAGGAGAGACCCAGTACTTC.

This chain joins TRBV9 and TRBJ1-6; D perhaps matches TRBD1 (5 bases). The germline V gene encodes CDR1 SGDLS and CDR2 YYNGEE. V was trimmed by 3 bases and J by 4 bases, leaving 17 bases between them. This CDR3 has 17 amino acids. DNA of the CDR3: TGTGCCAGCAGCGATGGGACTCCAGGAGGGTATAATTCACCCCTCCACTTT. This sequence encodes CASSDGTPGGYNSPLHF.

This clone occurred a few times. V gene TRBV28 combines with J gene TRBJ1-6; weak D call: TRBD1 (6 bases). Between the trimmed V and J ends, which lost 10 bases and 7 bases, there was a span of 14 bases. This CDR3 is built from 13 residues. Germline-derived CDR1 and CDR2 are MDHEN and SYDVKM. The CDR3 protein is CATNRVLNSPLHF. The CDR3 DNA reads as TGTGCCACCAACAGGGTTCTGAATTCACCCCTCCACTTT.

The chain uses TRBV5-1 and TRBJ2-5; 7 bases are a match to TRBD1. The CDR3 contains 16 residues. V lost 4 bases, J lost 5 bases, and 14 bases stayed unmatched. Germline V gives CDR1 SGHRS, CDR2 YFSETQ. The CDR3, as DNA: TGCGCCAGCAGCACGACAGGGACCACTTCGGGGGAGACCCAGTACTTC. Protein: CASSTTGTTSGETQYF.

Of note for this clone: This sample also contains other DNA sequences that code for the same CDR3. The rearrangement uses TRBV24-1 and TRBJ2-1; D perhaps matches TRBD2 (7 bases). Germline assignment: CDR1 KGHDR and CDR2 SFDVKD. This CDR3 is built from 11 residues. Trimming removed 9 bases at V and 7 bases at J, with 9 bases between. This CDR3 is CATGRGNEQFF. CDR3 coding DNA: TGTGCCACCGGGAGGGGGAATGAGCAGTTCTTC.

This clone was recorded only once. DNA of the CDR3: TGTGCCAGTACCCCGAGTCCCACGGGCTCCTACAATGAGCAGTTCTTC. It is translated as CASTPSPTGSYNEQFF. The rearrangement uses TRBV19 and TRBJ2-1; D call uncertain. The germline gives CDR1 LNHDA, CDR2 SQIVND (reference sequence). The CDR3 is 16 residues long. The V end lost 7 bases, the J end lost 0 bases, and 16 bases lay between the germline ends.

V gene TRBV11-2 combines with J gene TRBJ2-1; D is perhaps TRBD2 (5 bases). The V and J ends lost 5 bases and 6 bases respectively, with 17 bases between them. The CDR3 has 15 amino acids. Germline values: CDR1 SGHAT, CDR2 FQNNGV. The DNA of the CDR3 is TGTGCCAGCAGCCGAGAGGGCGGTGCTGCCAATGAGCAGTTCTTC. It codes for CASSREGGAANEQFF.

This clone was counted a few times. This chain uses TRBV2 with TRBJ1-1; 8 bases agree with TRBD1. V lost 6 bases, J lost 5 bases, and 17 bases stayed unmatched. The CDR3 is 17 amino acids. The V gene's germline CDR1 is SNHLY and CDR2 FYNNEI. CDR3 sequence: CASSLLTGAVVRTEAFF. Here the CDR3 DNA reads TGTGCCAGCAGCCTATTGACAGGGGCGGTGGTGAGGACTGAAGCTTTCTTT.

This chain uses TRBV25-1 with TRBJ1-5; no clear D gene. This CDR3 has 15 residues. In germline, CDR1 is MGHDK, CDR2 SYGVNS. Trimming took off 3 bases at V and 1 base at J, with 10 bases between the two ends. This chain's CDR3 is CASSDSWRSNQPQHF. CDR3 coding DNA: TGTGCCAGCAGTGACAGCTGGCGGAGCAATCAGCCCCAGCATTTT. Full variable domain (missing parts from reference TRBV25-1 and TRBJ1-5): EADIYQTPRYLVIGTGKKITLECSQTMGHDKMYWYQQDPGMELHLIHYSYGVNSTEKGDLSSESTVSRIRTEHFPLTLESARPSHTSQYLCASSDSWRSNQPQHFGDGTRLSIL.

Here the CDR3 reads CATSRPGVTEAFF. Here the CDR3 DNA reads TGTGCCACCAGCAGACCAGGGGTTACTGAAGCTTTCTTT. The V call is TRBV15, the J call TRBJ1-1; possibly TRBD1 for D (6 bases). CDR3 size: 13 residues. The germline gives CDR1 LNHNV, CDR2 YYDKDF (reference sequence). Trimming stripped 2 bases from V and 5 bases from J, with 9 bases between.

The chain couples TRBV29-1 to TRBJ2-7; 10 nucleotides match TRBD1. Germline V gives CDR1 SQVTM, CDR2 ANQGSEA. V lost 0 bases, J lost 0 bases, and 2 bases stayed unmatched. CDR3 length equals 15 residues. As DNA, the CDR3 is TGCAGCGTTGAAGAACGGGACAGGGGCTCCTACGAGCAGTACTTC. Protein product: CSVEERDRGSYEQYF.

This clone was observed a single time. The chain uses TRBV3-1 (or the pseudogene TRBV3-2) and TRBJ2-3, with 7 bases aligning to TRBD2. The CDR3 covers 14 residues. Germline-derived CDR1 and CDR2 are LGHDT and YNNKEL (reference sequence). After removal of 9 bases from V and 2 bases from J, the junction contained 8 bases not matched to a gene. The DNA for the CDR3 is TGTGCCAGTTTAAAGGGAGGGACCACAGATACGCAGTATTTT. Protein: CASLKGGTTDTQYF.

The chain joins TRBV5-8 to TRBJ2-7; 7 positions agree with TRBD1. V was pared by 5 bases and J by 2 bases, with 7 bases of the junction left unmatched. Germline CDR1 reads SGHTS; CDR2 reads YDEGEE. The CDR3 runs to 14 residues. DNA for the CDR3: TGTGCCAGCAGTCTTACCGGGACAGCCTACGAGCAGTACTTC. Protein: CASSLTGTAYEQYF.